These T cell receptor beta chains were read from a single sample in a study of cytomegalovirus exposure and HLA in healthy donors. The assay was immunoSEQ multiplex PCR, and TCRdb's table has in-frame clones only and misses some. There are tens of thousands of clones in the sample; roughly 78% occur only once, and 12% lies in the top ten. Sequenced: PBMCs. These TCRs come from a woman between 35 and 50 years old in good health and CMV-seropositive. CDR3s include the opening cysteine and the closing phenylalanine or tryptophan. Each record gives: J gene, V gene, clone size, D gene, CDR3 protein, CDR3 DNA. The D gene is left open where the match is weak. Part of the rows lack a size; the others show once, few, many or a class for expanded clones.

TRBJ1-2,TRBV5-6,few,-,CASSLSRGSNYGYTF,TGTGCCAGCAGCCTCTCGCGCGGGTCTAACTATGGCTACACCTTC
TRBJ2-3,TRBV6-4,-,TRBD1,CASSEDRVGADTQYF,TGTGCCAGCAGTGAGGACAGGGTTGGCGCAGATACGCAGTATTTT
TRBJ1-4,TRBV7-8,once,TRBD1,CASSLVGVQGAEKLFF,TGTGCCAGCAGCTTAGTGGGGGTACAGGGGGCAGAGAAACTGTTTTTT
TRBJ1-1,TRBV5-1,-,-,CASSLVGGPYEAFF,TGCGCCAGCAGCTTGGTGGGGGGGCCCTATGAAGCTTTCTTT
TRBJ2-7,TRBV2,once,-,CASSASGLEQYF,TGTGCCAGCAGTGCGAGCGGGCTCGAGCAGTACTTC
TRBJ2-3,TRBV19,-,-,CASTQGSSTDTQYF,TGTGCCAGTACCCAGGGGTCAAGCACAGATACGCAGTATTTT
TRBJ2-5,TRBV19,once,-,CASNGDTKETQYF,TGTGCCAGTAACGGGGACACCAAAGAGACCCAGTACTTC
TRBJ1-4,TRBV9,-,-,CASSDTGSRDEKLFF,TGTGCCAGCAGTGATACAGGGTCCAGAGATGAAAAACTGTTTTTT
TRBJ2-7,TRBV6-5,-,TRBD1,CASSGQVNEQYF,TGTGCCAGCAGCGGACAGGTTAACGAGCAGTACTTC
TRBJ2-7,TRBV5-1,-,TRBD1,CASSLTGQALLGSSYEQYF,TGCGCCAGCAGCCTGACGGGACAGGCCCTGTTGGGGTCCTCCTACGAGCAGTACTTC
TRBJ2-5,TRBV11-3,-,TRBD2,CASSPRTSGSQETQYF,TGTGCCAGCAGCCCACGGACTAGCGGTTCCCAAGAGACCCAGTACTTC
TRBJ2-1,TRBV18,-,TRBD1,CASSPPGQPYNEQFF,TGTGCCAGCTCACCACCGGGACAGCCCTACAATGAGCAGTTCTTC
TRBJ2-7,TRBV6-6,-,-,CASSRQGGSYEQYF,TGTGCCAGCAGTCGGCAGGGGGGCTCCTACGAGCAGTACTTC
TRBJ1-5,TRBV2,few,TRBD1,CASSRDRGNQPQHF,TGTGCCAGCAGTCGGGACAGAGGTAATCAGCCCCAGCATTTT
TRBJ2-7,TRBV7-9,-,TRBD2,CASSLERGRGEQYF,TGTGCCAGCAGCTTAGAGCGGGGGCGGGGGGAGCAGTACTTC
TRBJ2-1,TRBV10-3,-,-,CAISEGGDEEDEQFF,TGTGCCATCAGTGAGGGAGGGGACGAAGAGGATGAGCAGTTCTTC
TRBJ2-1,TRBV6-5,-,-,CASSPAGTDNEQFF,TGTGCCAGCAGTCCGGCGGGGACCGACAATGAGCAGTTCTTC
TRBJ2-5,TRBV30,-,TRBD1,CAWADSGGETQYF,TGTGCCTGGGCTGACTCAGGGGGAGAGACCCAGTACTTC
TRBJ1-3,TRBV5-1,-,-,CASSLSGMLENTIYF,TGCGCCAGCAGCTTATCAGGGATGTTGGAAAACACCATATATTTT
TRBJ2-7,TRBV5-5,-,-,CASSLGGGLSYEQYF,TGTGCCAGCAGCTTGGGCGGGGGCCTCTCCTACGAGCAGTACTTC
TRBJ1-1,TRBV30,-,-,CAWSGQVNTEAFF,TGTGCCTGGAGTGGGCAGGTGAACACTGAAGCTTTCTTT
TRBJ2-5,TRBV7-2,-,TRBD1,CASSSAGQGWETQYF,TGTGCCAGCAGCTCCGCCGGACAGGGGTGGGAGACCCAGTACTTC
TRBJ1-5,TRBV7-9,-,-,CASSGPVGNQPQHF,TGTGCCAGCAGCGGGCCCGTGGGCAATCAGCCCCAGCATTTT
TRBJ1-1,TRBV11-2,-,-,CASSTDLANTEAFF,TGTGCCAGCAGCACCGATTTGGCGAACACTGAAGCTTTCTTT
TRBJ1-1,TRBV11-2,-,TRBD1,CASSSLTGKGTEAFF,TGTGCCAGCAGCTCCCTGACAGGGAAAGGGACTGAAGCTTTCTTT
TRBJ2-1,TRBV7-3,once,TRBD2,CASSLVGLAGDNEQFF,TGTGCCAGCAGCTTAGTAGGACTAGCGGGGGACAATGAGCAGTTCTTC
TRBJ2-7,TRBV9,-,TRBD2,CASSVEAGGTYEQYF,TGTGCCAGCAGCGTAGAGGCGGGGGGTACCTACGAGCAGTACTTC
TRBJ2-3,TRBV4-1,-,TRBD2,CASSRAGGGSTDTQYF,TGCGCCAGCAGCCGGGCTGGGGGGGGTAGCACAGATACGCAGTATTTT
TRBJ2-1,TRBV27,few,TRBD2,CASSFPVGAGGTNEQFF,TGTGCCAGCAGTTTCCCCGTTGGGGCGGGGGGGACCAATGAGCAGTTCTTC
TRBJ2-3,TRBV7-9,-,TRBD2,CASSLASGVSTDTQYF,TGTGCCAGCAGCTTAGCTAGCGGGGTTAGCACAGATACGCAGTATTTT
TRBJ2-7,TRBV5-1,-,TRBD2,CASGRMGGAGEQYF,TGCGCCAGCGGCCGTATGGGAGGGGCCGGCGAGCAGTACTTC
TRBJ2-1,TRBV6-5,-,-,CASSTIKGGNEQFF,TGTGCCAGCAGTACAATTAAAGGAGGCAATGAGCAGTTCTTC
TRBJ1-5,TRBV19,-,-,CASMPTGWSNQPQHF,TGTGCCAGTATGCCGACCGGGTGGAGCAATCAGCCCCAGCATTTT
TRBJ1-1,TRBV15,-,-,CATSRDYEGRQAFF,TGTGCCACCAGCAGAGATTACGAGGGAAGGCAGGCTTTCTTT
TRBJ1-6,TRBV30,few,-,CAWDRDNSPLHF,TGTGCCTGGGACAGAGATAATTCCCCCCTCCACTTT
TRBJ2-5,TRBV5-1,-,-,CASSLDYRYQETQYF,TGCGCCAGCAGCTTGGACTACCGGTACCAAGAGACCCAGTACTTC
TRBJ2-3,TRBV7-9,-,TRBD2,CASSLSGGTDTQYF,TGTGCCAGCAGCCTTAGCGGGGGAACAGATACGCAGTATTTT
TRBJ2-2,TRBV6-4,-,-,CASSDSGQRHTGELFF,TGTGCCAGCAGTGACTCAGGACAGAGACACACCGGGGAGCTGTTTTTT
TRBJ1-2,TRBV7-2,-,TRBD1,CASSLATGGDYGYTF,TGTGCCAGCAGCTTAGCCACAGGGGGCGACTATGGCTACACCTTC
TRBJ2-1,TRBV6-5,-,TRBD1,CASSRDREQFF,TGTGCCAGCAGTCGGGACAGGGAGCAGTTCTTC
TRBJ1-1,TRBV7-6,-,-,CASSLRSGSTEAFF,TGTGCCAGCAGCTTAAGGAGCGGTTCCACTGAAGCTTTCTTT
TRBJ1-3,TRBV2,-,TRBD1,CASRQGQSGNTIYF,TGTGCCAGCCGACAGGGACAGTCTGGAAACACCATATATTTT
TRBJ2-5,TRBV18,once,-,CASSPSGGERGETQYF,TGTGCCAGCTCACCAAGCGGTGGTGAGCGAGGAGAGACCCAGTACTTC
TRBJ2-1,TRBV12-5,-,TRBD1,CASGPRTGENEQFF,TGTGCTAGTGGTCCGCGGACAGGGGAGAATGAGCAGTTCTTC
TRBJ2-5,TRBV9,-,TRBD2,CASSVHGGAYF,TGTGCCAGCAGCGTCCACGGGGGGGCGTACTTC
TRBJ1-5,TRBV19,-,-,CASSIGRDQPQHF,TGTGCCAGTAGTATAGGTCGAGATCAGCCCCAGCATTTT
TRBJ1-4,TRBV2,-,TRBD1,CASSDRGQMREKLFF,TGTGCCAGCAGCGACAGGGGGCAGATGAGGGAAAAACTGTTTTTT
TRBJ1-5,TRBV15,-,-,CATSEGGLSNQPQHF,TGTGCCACCAGCGAGGGGGGACTAAGCAATCAGCCCCAGCATTTT
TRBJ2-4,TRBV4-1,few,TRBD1,CASSQPRTGENKNIQYF,TGCGCCAGCAGCCAACCGCGGACAGGAGAAAACAAAAACATTCAGTACTTC
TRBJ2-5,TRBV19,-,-,CASSPAGVQETQYF,TGTGCCAGTAGTCCCGCCGGGGTCCAAGAGACCCAGTACTTC
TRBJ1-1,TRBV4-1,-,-,CASSQGKRSTEAFF,TGCGCCAGCAGCCAAGGTAAGAGATCGACTGAAGCTTTCTTT
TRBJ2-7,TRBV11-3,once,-,CASSLDGRGGEQYF,TGTGCCAGCAGCTTAGATGGCCGAGGGGGCGAGCAGTACTTC
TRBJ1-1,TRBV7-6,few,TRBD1,CASSSRTGKTEAFF,TGTGCCAGCAGCTCGAGGACAGGGAAGACTGAAGCTTTCTTT
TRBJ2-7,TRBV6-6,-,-,CASSTPLVTYEQYF,TGTGCCAGCAGCACCCCACTTGTAACCTACGAGCAGTACTTC
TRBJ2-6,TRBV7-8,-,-,CASSFRGSGANVLTF,TGTGCCAGCAGCTTCCGGGGATCCGGGGCCAACGTCCTGACTTTC